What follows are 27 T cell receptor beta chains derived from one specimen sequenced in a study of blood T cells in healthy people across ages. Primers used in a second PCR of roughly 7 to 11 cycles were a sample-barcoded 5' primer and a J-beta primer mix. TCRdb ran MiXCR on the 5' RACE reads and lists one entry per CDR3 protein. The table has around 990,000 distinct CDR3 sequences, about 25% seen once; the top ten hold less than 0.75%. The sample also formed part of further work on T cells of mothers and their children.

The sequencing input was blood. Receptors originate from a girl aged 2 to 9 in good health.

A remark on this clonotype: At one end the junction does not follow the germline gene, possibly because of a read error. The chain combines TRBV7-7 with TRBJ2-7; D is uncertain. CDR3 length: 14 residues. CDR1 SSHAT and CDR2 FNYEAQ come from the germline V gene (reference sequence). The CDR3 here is CASSLSADAYEQYF. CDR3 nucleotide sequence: TGTGCTAGCAGCTTATCTGCGGATGCCTACGAGCAGTACTTC.

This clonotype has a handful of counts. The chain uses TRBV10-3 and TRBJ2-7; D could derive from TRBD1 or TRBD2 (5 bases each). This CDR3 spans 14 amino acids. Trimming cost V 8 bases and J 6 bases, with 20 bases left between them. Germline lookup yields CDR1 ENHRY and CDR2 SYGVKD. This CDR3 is CAIRDPRDLCEQYF. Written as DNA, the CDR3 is TGTGCCATCCGGGACCCTCGGGATTTATGCGAGCAGTACTTC.

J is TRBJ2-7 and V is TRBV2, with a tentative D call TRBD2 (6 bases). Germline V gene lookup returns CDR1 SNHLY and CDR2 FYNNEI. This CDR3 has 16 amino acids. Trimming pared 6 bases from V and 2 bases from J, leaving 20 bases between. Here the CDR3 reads CASSPQRWGDPYEQYF. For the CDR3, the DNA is TGTGCCAGCAGCCCGCAGAGGTGGGGGGACCCCTACGAGCAGTACTTC.

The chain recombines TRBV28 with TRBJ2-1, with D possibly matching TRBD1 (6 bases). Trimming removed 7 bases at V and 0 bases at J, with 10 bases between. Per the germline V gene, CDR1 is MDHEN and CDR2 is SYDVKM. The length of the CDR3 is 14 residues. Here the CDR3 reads CASKTQGSYNEQFF. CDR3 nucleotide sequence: TGTGCCAGCAAAACACAGGGCTCCTACAATGAGCAGTTCTTC.

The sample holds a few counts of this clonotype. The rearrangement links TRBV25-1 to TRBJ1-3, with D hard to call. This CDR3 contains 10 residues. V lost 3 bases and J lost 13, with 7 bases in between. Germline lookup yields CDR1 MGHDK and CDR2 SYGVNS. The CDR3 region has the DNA TGTGCCAGCAGTGATCGAAGGATATATTTT. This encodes CASSDRRIYF.

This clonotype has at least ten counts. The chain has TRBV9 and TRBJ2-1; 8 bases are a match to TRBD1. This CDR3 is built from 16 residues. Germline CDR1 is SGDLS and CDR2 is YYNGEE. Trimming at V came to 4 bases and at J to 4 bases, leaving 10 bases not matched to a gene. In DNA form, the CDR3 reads TGTGCCAGCAGCACAAGCCCCGGGACAGGATACAATGAGCAGTTCTTC. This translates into CASSTSPGTGYNEQFF.

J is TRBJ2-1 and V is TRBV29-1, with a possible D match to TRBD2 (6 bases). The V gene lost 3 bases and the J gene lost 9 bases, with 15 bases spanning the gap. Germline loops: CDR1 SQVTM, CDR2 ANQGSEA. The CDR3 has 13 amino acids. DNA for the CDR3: TGCAGCGTTGAGATTCAGTCCGGGGGTGAGCAGTTCTTC. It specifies CSVEIQSGGEQFF.

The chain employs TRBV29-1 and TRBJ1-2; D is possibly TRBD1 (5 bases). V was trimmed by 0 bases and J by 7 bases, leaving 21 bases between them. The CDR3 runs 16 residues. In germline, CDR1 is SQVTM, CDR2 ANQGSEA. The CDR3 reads CSVEDLEGARAGGYTF. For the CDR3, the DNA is TGCAGCGTTGAAGATCTGGAAGGGGCCCGCGCGGGTGGCTACACCTTC.

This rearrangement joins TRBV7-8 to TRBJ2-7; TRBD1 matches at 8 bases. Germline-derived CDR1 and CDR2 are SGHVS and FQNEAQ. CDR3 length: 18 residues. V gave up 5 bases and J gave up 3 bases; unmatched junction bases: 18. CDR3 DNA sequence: TGTGCCAGCAGCCAGCTGCACTTCGGGGGACAGGTAGACTACGAGCAGTACTTC. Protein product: CASSQLHFGGQVDYEQYF.

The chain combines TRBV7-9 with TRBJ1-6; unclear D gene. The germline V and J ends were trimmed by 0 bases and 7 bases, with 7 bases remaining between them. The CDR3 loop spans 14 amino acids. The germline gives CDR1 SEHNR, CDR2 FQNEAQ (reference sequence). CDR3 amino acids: CASSLAGLNSPLHF. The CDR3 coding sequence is TGTGCCAGCAGCTTAGCAGGGCTAAATTCACCCCTCCACTTT.

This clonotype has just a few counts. The CDR3 protein is CASSYDLDGQGATDTQYF. The CDR3 DNA reads as TGTGCCAGCAGTTACGACCTAGACGGACAGGGGGCTACAGATACGCAGTATTTT. The genes are TRBV6-2 or TRBV6-3 and TRBJ2-3; TRBD1 aligns across 11 bases. Per germline, CDR1 MNHEY and CDR2 SVGEGT. V dropped 2 bases and J dropped 3; count of bases not matched to a gene: 10. The CDR3 is made up of 18 amino acids.

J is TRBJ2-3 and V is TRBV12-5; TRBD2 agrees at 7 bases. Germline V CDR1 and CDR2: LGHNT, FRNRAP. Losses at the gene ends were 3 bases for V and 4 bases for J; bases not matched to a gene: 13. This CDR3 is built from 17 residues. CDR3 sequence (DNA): TGTGCTAGTGGTTTTGGTCCATCCCCGGGGGGTGCAGATACGCAGTATTTT. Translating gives CASGFGPSPGGADTQYF.

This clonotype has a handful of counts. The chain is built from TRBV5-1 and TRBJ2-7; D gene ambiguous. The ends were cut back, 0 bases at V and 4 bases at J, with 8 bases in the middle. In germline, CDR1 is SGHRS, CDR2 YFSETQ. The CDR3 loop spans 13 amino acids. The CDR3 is CASSLAPEYEQYF. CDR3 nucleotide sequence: TGCGCCAGCAGCTTGGCTCCTGAATACGAGCAGTACTTC.

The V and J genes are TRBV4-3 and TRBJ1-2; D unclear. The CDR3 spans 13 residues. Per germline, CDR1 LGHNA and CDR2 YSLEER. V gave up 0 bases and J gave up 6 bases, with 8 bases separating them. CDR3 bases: TGCGCCAGCAGCCAAGAGATGCGGAATGGCTACACCTTC. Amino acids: CASSQEMRNGYTF.

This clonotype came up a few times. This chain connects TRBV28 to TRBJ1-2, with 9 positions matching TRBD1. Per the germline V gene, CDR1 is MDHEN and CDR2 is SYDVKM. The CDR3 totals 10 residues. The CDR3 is CGTGVYGYTF. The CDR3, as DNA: TGTGGGACAGGGGTATATGGCTACACCTTC.

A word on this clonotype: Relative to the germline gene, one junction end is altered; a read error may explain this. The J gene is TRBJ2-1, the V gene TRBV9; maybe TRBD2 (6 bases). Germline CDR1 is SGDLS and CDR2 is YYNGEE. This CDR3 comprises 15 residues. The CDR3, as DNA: TGTGCCTGCAGCGTAGGAGGGAGGCCCTACAATGAGCAGTTCTTC. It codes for CACSVGGRPYNEQFF.

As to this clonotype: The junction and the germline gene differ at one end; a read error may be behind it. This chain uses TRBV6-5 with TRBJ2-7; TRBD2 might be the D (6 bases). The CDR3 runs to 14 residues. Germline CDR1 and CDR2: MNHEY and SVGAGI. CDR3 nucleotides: TGCGCCAGCAGTTACGGCGGGGCTACCTACGAGCAGTACTTC. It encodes CASSYGGATYEQYF.

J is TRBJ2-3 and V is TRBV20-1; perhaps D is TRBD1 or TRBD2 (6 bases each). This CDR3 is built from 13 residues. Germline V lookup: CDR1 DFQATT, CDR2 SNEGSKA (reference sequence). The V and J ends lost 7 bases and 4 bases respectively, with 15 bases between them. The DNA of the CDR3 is TGCAGTGTCCCGGGAGAGGGGGCAGATACGCAGTATTTT. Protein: CSVPGEGADTQYF.

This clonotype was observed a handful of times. DNA for the CDR3: TGCAGCGTCCCGGGACTAGCGGGGGGAGTTTACGAGCAGTACTTC. Translated, it gives CSVPGLAGGVYEQYF. The chain is built from TRBV29-1 and TRBJ2-7, with TRBD2 matching over 15 bases. J gave up 4 bases and V 6 bases, and 7 bases lay outside the gene matches. The CDR3 covers 15 residues. Germline V CDR1 and CDR2: SQVTM, ANQGSEA.

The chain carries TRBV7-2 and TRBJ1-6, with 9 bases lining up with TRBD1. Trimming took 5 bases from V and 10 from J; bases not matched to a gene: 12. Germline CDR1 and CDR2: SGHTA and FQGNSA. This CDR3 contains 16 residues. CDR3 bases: TGTGCCAGCAGCGAGGACAGGGGACGTATAGGATCACCCCTCCACTTT. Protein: CASSEDRGRIGSPLHF.

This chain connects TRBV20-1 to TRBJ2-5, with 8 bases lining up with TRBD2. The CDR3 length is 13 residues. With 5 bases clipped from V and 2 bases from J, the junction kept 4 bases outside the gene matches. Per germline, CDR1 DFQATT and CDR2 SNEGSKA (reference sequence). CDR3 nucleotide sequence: TGCAGTGCTTCCGGGACTAGGCAAGAGACCCAGTACTTC. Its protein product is CSASGTRQETQYF.

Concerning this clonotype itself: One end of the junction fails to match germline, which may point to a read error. CDR3 sequence reads: CASGLQSLIFYGYTF. The CDR3 coding sequence is TGTGCCAGCGGCTTACAAAGCTTAATATTCTATGGCTACACCTTC. The chain has TRBV5-6 and TRBJ1-2; D gene uncertain. CDR3 length: 15 amino acids. Germline CDR1 reads SGHDT; CDR2 reads YYEEEE.

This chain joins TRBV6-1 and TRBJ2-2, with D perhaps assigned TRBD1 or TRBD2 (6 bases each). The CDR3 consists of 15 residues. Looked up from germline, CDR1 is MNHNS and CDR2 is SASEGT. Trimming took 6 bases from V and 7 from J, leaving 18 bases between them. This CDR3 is CASRKYQGRSGELFF. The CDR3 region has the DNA TGTGCCAGCAGAAAATACCAGGGGAGGAGCGGGGAGCTGTTTTTT.

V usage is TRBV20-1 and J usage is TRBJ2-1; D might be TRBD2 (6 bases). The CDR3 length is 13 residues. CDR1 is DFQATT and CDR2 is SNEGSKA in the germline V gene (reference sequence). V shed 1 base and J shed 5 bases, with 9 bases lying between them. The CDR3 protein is CSARGGTDNEQFF. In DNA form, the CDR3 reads TGCAGTGCTAGAGGCGGGACTGACAATGAGCAGTTCTTC.

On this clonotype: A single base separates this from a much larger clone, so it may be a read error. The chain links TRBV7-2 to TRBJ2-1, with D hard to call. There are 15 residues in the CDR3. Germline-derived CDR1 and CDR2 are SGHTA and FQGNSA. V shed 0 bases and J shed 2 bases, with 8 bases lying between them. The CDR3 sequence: CASSLAPSPYNEQFF. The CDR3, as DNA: TGTGCCAGCAGCTTAGCTCCGAGCCCCTACAATGAGCAGTTCTTC.

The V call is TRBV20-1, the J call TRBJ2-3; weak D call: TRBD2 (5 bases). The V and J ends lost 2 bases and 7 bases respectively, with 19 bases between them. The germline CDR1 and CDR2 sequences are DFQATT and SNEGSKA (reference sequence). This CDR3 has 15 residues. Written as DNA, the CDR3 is TGCAGTGCTAGATTCGTGGGCGTCGGGGTGAATACGCAGTATTTT. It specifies CSARFVGVGVNTQYF.

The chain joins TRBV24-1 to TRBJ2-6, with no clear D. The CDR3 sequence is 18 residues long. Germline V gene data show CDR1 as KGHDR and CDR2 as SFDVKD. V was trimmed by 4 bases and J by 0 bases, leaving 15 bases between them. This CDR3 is CATSDPTAPTSGANVLTF. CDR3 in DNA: TGTGCCACCAGTGACCCTACGGCCCCTACCTCTGGGGCCAACGTCCTGACTTTC.